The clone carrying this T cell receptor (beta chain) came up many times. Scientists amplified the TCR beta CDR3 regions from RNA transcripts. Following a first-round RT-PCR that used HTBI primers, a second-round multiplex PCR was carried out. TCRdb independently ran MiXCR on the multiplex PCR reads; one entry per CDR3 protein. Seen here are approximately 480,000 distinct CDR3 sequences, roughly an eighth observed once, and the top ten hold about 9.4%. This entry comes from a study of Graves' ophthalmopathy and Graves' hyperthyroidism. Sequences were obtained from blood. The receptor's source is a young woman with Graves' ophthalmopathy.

The CDR3 bases are TGCAGTGCTGAAAGCGGGCAGAACTACGAGCAGTACTTC. Translation: CSAESGQNYEQYF. The chain combines TRBV20-1 with TRBJ2-7; D might be TRBD2 (6 bases). Germline lookup yields CDR1 DFQATT and CDR2 SNEGSKA (reference sequence). Trimming took 5 bases from V and 3 from J, leaving 14 bases between them. This CDR3 has 13 amino acids.